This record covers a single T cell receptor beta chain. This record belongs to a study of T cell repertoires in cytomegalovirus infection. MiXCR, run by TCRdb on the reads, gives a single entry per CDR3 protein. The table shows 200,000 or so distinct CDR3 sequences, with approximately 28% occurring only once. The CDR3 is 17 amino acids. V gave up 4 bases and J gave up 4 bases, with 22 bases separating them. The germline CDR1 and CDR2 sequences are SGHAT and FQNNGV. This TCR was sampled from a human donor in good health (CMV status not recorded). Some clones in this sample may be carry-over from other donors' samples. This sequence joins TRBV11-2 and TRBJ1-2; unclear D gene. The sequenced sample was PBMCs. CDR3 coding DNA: TGTGCCAGCAGCTCAATAAGGAGGGCGGTTGACGGCTATGGCTACACCTTC. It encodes CASSSIRRAVDGYGYTF.